Following are 20 T cell receptor beta chains from one sample sequenced in a study of blood T cell repertoires in COVID-19. The data were produced by immunoSEQ multiplex PCR, yet TCRdb's version contains in-frame clones alone and is incomplete. The profile shows approximately 200,000 clones, 80% to 90% of them singletons. Material for sequencing was PBMCs or T cells enriched from blood (not recorded which). These receptors all stem from a young woman who had been exposed to COVID-19.

J is TRBJ2-7 and V is TRBV25-1; 9 positions match TRBD1. J gave up 4 bases and V 8 bases, and 0 bases lay outside the gene matches. CDR3 length equals 11 residues. Germline lookup yields CDR1 MGHDK and CDR2 SYGVNS. This chain's CDR3 is CASGQGYEQYF. The CDR3 DNA reads as TGTGCCAGCGGACAGGGGTACGAGCAGTACTTC.

By proportion, this clone is medium-sized (0.01 to 0.1%). The chain employs TRBV6-5 and TRBJ1-2; unclear D gene. The CDR3 extends over 15 amino acids. The germline V gene encodes CDR1 MNHEY and CDR2 SVGAGI. The germline V and J ends were trimmed by 10 bases and 8 bases, with 26 bases remaining between them. CDR3 residues: CATILSLGGLIGYTF. The DNA of the CDR3 is TGTGCCACCATTTTATCTTTGGGAGGACTGATCGGCTACACCTTC.

The chain joins TRBV29-1 to TRBJ1-4; 7 bases are a match to TRBD1. CDR3 length: 13 residues. Germline loops: CDR1 SQVTM, CDR2 ANQGSEA. Unmatched junction bases numbered 8, after V lost 5 bases and J lost 8 bases. CDR3 loop: CSVSRQGNEKLFF. CDR3 DNA: TGCAGCGTTTCAAGACAGGGTAACGAAAAACTGTTTTTT.

The genes are TRBV2 and TRBJ1-1, with D uncertain. The germline V gene has CDR1 SNHLY and CDR2 FYNNEI. The CDR3 covers 14 residues. V lost 3 bases and J lost 0, with 8 bases in between. The CDR3 is CASSDSGMNTEAFF. The CDR3 region has the DNA TGTGCCAGCAGTGACTCGGGGATGAACACTGAAGCTTTCTTT.

The chain uses TRBV5-1 and TRBJ2-7; 15 bases align to TRBD2. The CDR3 totals 18 residues. Looked up from germline, CDR1 is SGHRS and CDR2 is YFSETQ. V was pared by 4 bases and J by 3 bases, with 11 bases of the junction left unmatched. CDR3 loop: CASSTTGLAGGFCYEQYF. For the CDR3, the DNA is TGCGCCAGCAGCACAACCGGACTAGCGGGAGGGTTCTGCTACGAGCAGTACTTC.

V is TRBV5-1 and J is TRBJ1-2; no firm D call. This CDR3 contains 14 residues. Germline CDR1 SGHRS, CDR2 YFSETQ. Trimming removed 1 base from V and 6 bases from J, with 13 bases in between. The CDR3 DNA reads as TGCGCCAGCAGCTTGAATACGGGGTCGGATGGCTACACCTTC. It codes for CASSLNTGSDGYTF.

V and J are TRBV5-1 and TRBJ1-2, with 7 bases aligning to TRBD1. Trimming cost V 3 bases and J 6 bases; bases outside gene matches: 11. CDR1 and CDR2 (germline): SGHRS, YFSETQ. This CDR3 region has 15 residues. The CDR3: CASSSPGQRAHGYTF. In DNA form, the CDR3 reads TGCGCCAGCAGCTCGCCGGGACAGCGAGCACATGGCTACACCTTC.

In its sample, this clone was seen a few times. The V and J genes are TRBV5-1 and TRBJ1-4, with D perhaps matching TRBD1 (5 bases). Trimming shortened V by 4 bases and J by 6 bases, and 13 bases separated the two germline ends. Germline V gene lookup returns CDR1 SGHRS and CDR2 YFSETQ. The CDR3 has 14 amino acids. The CDR3 nucleotides read TGCGCCAGCAGCGGGGGGTCCGGCGATGAAAAACTGTTTTTT. It translates to CASSGGSGDEKLFF.

This chain connects TRBV27 to TRBJ2-3; D gene uncertain. The ends were cut back, 2 bases at V and 2 bases at J, with 8 bases in the middle. CDR1 and CDR2 (germline): MNHEY, SMNVEV (reference sequence). The length of the CDR3 is 14 residues. CDR3 bases: TGTGCCAGCAGTTTAAACAGTTACACAGATACGCAGTATTTT. Encoded protein: CASSLNSYTDTQYF.

V and J are TRBV25-1 and TRBJ2-7; 8 bases are a match to TRBD2. V was pared by 6 bases and J by 6 bases, with 13 bases of the junction left unmatched. Per germline, CDR1 MGHDK and CDR2 SYGVNS. This CDR3 has 15 amino acids. CDR3 in DNA: TGTGCCAGCAGCGAAGGGCTAGCGGGTTCCCTCGAGCAGTACTTC. Residues: CASSEGLAGSLEQYF.

The rearrangement joins TRBV18 to TRBJ1-1; 11 bases align to TRBD1. Germline CDR1 is KGHSH and CDR2 is LQKENI. V was clipped by 4 bases and J by 7 bases; unmatched bases: 5. There are 14 residues in the CDR3. This CDR3 is CASSRGQGAVEAFF. In DNA form, the CDR3 reads TGTGCCAGCTCACGAGGACAGGGGGCGGTTGAAGCTTTCTTT.

The chain recombines TRBV9 with TRBJ2-2; D call uncertain. The CDR3 has 16 residues. V was shortened by 0 bases and J by 5 bases, with 14 bases between the two germline ends. Germline values: CDR1 SGDLS, CDR2 YYNGEE. CDR3 in amino acids: CASSVEELLGTGELFF. The DNA for the CDR3 is TGTGCCAGCAGCGTAGAAGAACTACTTGGGACCGGGGAGCTGTTTTTT.

This clone was recorded once. The V call is TRBV5-6, the J call TRBJ2-1; TRBD2 agrees at 9 bases. V lost 0 bases, J lost 5 bases, and 3 bases stayed unmatched. This CDR3 has 15 residues. Germline-derived CDR1 and CDR2 are SGHDT and YYEEEE. The CDR3 nucleotides are TGTGCCAGCAGCTTGGATAGCGGGAGCCACAATGAGCAGTTCTTC. Translated, it gives CASSLDSGSHNEQFF.

This clone was recorded once. The chain uses TRBV5-1 and TRBJ2-2; a possible D gene is TRBD1 (6 bases). The CDR3 totals 14 residues. Germline CDR1 SGHRS, CDR2 YFSETQ. The V end lost 5 bases, the J end lost 5 bases, and 13 bases lay between the germline ends. CDR3 sequence: CASSAGAQTGELFF. The DNA of the CDR3 is TGCGCCAGCAGTGCAGGGGCGCAGACCGGGGAGCTGTTTTTT.

In regard to this clone: At one boundary the junction diverges from the germline segment, which might be a read error. J is TRBJ2-2 and V is TRBV7-7; 11 bases line up with TRBD2. The germline gives CDR1 SSHAT, CDR2 FNYEAQ (reference sequence). This CDR3 has 17 amino acids. In DNA form, the CDR3 reads TGTGCTAGCAGCTTAGAAGTCCCTAGCGGGAGGACCGGGGAGCTGTTTTTT. Translated, it gives CASSLEVPSGRTGELFF.

V is TRBV11-2 and J is TRBJ1-5; D gene unclear. There are 17 residues in the CDR3. V was shortened by 2 bases and J by 0 bases, with 14 bases between the two germline ends. The germline gives CDR1 SGHAT, CDR2 FQNNGV. The CDR3 DNA reads as TGTGCCAGCAGCTTATTCCCCTCCGGGGTTAGCAATCAGCCCCAGCATTTT. Encoded protein: CASSLFPSGVSNQPQHF.

The rearrangement links TRBV24-1 to TRBJ1-2; the match to TRBD1 covers 7 bases. Germline assignment: CDR1 KGHDR and CDR2 SFDVKD. This CDR3 has 17 residues. With 3 bases clipped from V and 6 bases from J, the junction kept 15 bases outside the gene matches. CDR3 DNA sequence: TGTGCCACCAGTGATCCAACCCGCGACAGGGTCTCCAATGGCTACACCTTC. This encodes CATSDPTRDRVSNGYTF.

This chain links TRBV10-2 with TRBJ1-6; TRBD1 agrees at 8 bases. The CDR3 contains 13 residues. Germline V gives CDR1 WSHSY, CDR2 SAAADI. The V gene end was trimmed by 5 bases and the J gene end by 10 bases; junction bases not matched to a gene: 4. CDR3 in amino acids: CASSQGAESPLHF. The CDR3 DNA follows: TGCGCCAGCAGTCAGGGGGCAGAGTCACCCCTCCACTTT.

The chain carries TRBV5-1 and TRBJ1-4; 8 nucleotides agree with TRBD1. V trimming: 2 bases; J trimming: 5 bases; junction bases outside the gene matches: 5. Per germline, CDR1 SGHRS and CDR2 YFSETQ. The CDR3 is 15 amino acids. CDR3 in amino acids: CASSLGTGFNEKLFF. DNA of the CDR3: TGCGCCAGCAGCTTAGGGACAGGATTCAATGAAAAACTGTTTTTT.

This chain links TRBV28 with TRBJ2-1; D is undetermined. The CDR3 has 16 amino acids. Trimming took 6 bases from V and 3 from J, leaving 18 bases between them. Germline CDR1 is MDHEN and CDR2 is SYDVKM. This CDR3 reads CASRVNGKTGYNEQFF. The CDR3 nucleotides read TGTGCCAGCAGGGTGAACGGAAAAACGGGCTACAATGAGCAGTTCTTC.